This T cell receptor (beta chain) was sequenced for a study of tumor and adjacent non-tumor tissue in lung cancer. About this clonotype itself: A junction end diverges from the germline sequence, so it may reflect a read error.

No cell sorting was done before RNA was extracted from the tissue. Three rounds of nested PCR, following a modified ARM-PCR protocol, produced the TCRbeta library. TCRdb reprocessed the multiplex PCR reads with MiXCR, giving one entry per CDR3 protein. The sample carries about 200,000 distinct CDR3 sequences, roughly 70% recorded once. The CDR3 sequence is 15 residues long. Input material: lung tumor tissue. V usage is TRBV12-3 or TRBV12-4 and J usage is TRBJ2-1; possible D gene TRBD2, 5 bases. This TCR was recovered from a man aged 55 to 70 with non-small cell lung cancer. CDR3 loop: CAGSLTGKLLNEQFF. CDR3 coding DNA: TGTGCCGGCAGTTTAACCGGGAAACTCCTCAATGAGCAGTTCTTC.